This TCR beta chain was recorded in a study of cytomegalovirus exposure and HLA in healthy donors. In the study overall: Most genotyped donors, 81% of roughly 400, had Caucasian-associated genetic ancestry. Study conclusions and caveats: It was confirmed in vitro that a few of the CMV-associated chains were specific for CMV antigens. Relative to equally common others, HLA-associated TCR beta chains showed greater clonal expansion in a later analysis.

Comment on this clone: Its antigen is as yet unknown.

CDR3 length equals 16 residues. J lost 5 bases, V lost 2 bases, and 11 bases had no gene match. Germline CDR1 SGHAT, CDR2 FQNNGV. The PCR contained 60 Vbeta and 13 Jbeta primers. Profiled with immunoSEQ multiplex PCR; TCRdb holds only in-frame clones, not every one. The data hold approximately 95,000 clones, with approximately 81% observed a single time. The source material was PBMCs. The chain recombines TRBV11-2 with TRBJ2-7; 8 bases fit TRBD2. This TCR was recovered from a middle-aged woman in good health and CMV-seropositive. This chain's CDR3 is CASSLPTGLGPHEQYF. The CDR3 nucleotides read TGTGCCAGCAGCTTACCTACGGGACTAGGCCCCCACGAGCAGTACTTC.